The clone carrying this TCR beta chain was picked up a small number of times. TCRdb re-called the 5' RACE reads with MiXCR, one entry per CDR3 protein. The table shows 340,000 or so distinct CDR3 sequences, with roughly an eighth occurring only once. This record belongs to a study of T cells after yellow fever vaccination. V was clipped by 5 bases and J by 4 bases; unmatched bases: 8. This CDR3 is built from 15 residues. CDR1 and CDR2 (germline): SEHNR, FQNEAQ (reference sequence). This receptor was identified in a man younger than 30 who received the YFV17D yellow fever vaccine. The chain uses TRBV7-9 and TRBJ1-1; 9 bases align to TRBD1. Here the sequenced sample was CD4+ T cells sorted from PBMCs, taken 15 days after the yellow fever booster vaccination. The CDR3 sequence is CASSPGTGFGTEAFF. For the CDR3, the DNA is TGTGCCAGCAGCCCCGGGACAGGGTTTGGCACTGAAGCTTTCTTT.